These T cell receptor beta chains were read from a single sample in a study of shared clonotypes between healthy human individuals. TCRdb keeps only in-frame clones here, not all; method: immunoSEQ multiplex PCR. The repertoire has some 2,100,000 clones, approximately 95% of them found once; the top ten carry more than 0.1%. Material for sequencing was naive CD4+ T cells sorted from blood. The receptors were gathered from a man aged 18 to 35 in good health. Each CDR3 is given with its conserved first and last residue. The order of the fields is clone size, D gene, J gene, V gene, CDR3 DNA, CDR3 protein. D genes are given only for firm matches. Size is stated for part of the rows, as once, few or many counts, or as a class when the clone is expanded.

clone_size: -
d_call: -
j_call: TRBJ2-3
v_call: TRBV20-1
cdr3_nt: TGCAGTGCCGGAGCTGATACGCAGTATTTT
cdr3_aa: CSAGADTQYF

clone_size: once
d_call: -
j_call: TRBJ1-5
v_call: TRBV28
cdr3_nt: TGTGCCAGCAGTCCATCGAGGCAGGCTTATTATAGCAATCAGCCCCAGCATTTT
cdr3_aa: CASSPSRQAYYSNQPQHF

clone_size: once
d_call: -
j_call: TRBJ2-3
v_call: TRBV19
cdr3_nt: TGTGCCAGTAGTACCTGGCAAGCCGACGATACGCAGTATTTT
cdr3_aa: CASSTWQADDTQYF

clone_size: once
d_call: -
j_call: TRBJ2-2
v_call: TRBV11-3
cdr3_nt: TGTGCCAGCAGTCTATCGGGCGGGTTGGCCGGGGAGCTGTTTTTT
cdr3_aa: CASSLSGGLAGELFF

clone_size: -
d_call: -
j_call: TRBJ2-5
v_call: TRBV5-6
cdr3_nt: TGTGCCAGCAGCTTGGATACAGCCCAAGAGACCCAGTACTTC
cdr3_aa: CASSLDTAQETQYF

clone_size: -
d_call: -
j_call: TRBJ2-1
v_call: TRBV11-3
cdr3_nt: TGTGCCAGCAGCTTAGAAGGGGGTGAGCAGTTCTTC
cdr3_aa: CASSLEGGEQFF

clone_size: -
d_call: -
j_call: TRBJ1-1
v_call: TRBV5-1
cdr3_nt: TGCGCCAGCAGCTCACTCACAGGGAACACTGAAGCTTTCTTT
cdr3_aa: CASSSLTGNTEAFF

clone_size: once
d_call: -
j_call: TRBJ2-2
v_call: TRBV27
cdr3_nt: TGTGCCAGTACAGGGAGAGGGTCCACCGGGGAGCTGTTTTTT
cdr3_aa: CASTGRGSTGELFF

clone_size: -
d_call: -
j_call: TRBJ1-3
v_call: TRBV2
cdr3_nt: TGTGCCAGCAGTGCGGGCCTCTCTGGAAACACCATATATTTT
cdr3_aa: CASSAGLSGNTIYF

clone_size: -
d_call: TRBD1
j_call: TRBJ2-1
v_call: TRBV5-1
cdr3_nt: TGCGCCAGCAGGTCCGGGACAGGGATAGGGGAGCAGTTCTTC
cdr3_aa: CASRSGTGIGEQFF

clone_size: -
d_call: -
j_call: TRBJ1-5
v_call: TRBV19
cdr3_nt: TGTGCCAGTAGTATTGGGTTGGATCAGCCCCAGCATTTT
cdr3_aa: CASSIGLDQPQHF

clone_size: -
d_call: -
j_call: TRBJ2-7
v_call: TRBV13
cdr3_nt: TGTGCCAGCAGCTTTGAAGTGTGGCGCGAGCAGTACTTC
cdr3_aa: CASSFEVWREQYF

clone_size: -
d_call: -
j_call: TRBJ1-1
v_call: TRBV2
cdr3_nt: TGTGCCAGCAGCCAACAAGGGGCGTTTAACACTGAAGCTTTCTTT
cdr3_aa: CASSQQGAFNTEAFF

clone_size: -
d_call: -
j_call: TRBJ2-7
v_call: TRBV5-4
cdr3_nt: TGTGCCAGCAGCTTACCACAGGGCGAGCAGTACTTC
cdr3_aa: CASSLPQGEQYF

clone_size: -
d_call: TRBD1
j_call: TRBJ2-2
v_call: TRBV5-6
cdr3_nt: TGTGCCAGCAGCTTGGGGGACAGGAACACCGGGGAGCTGTTTTTT
cdr3_aa: CASSLGDRNTGELFF

clone_size: -
d_call: -
j_call: TRBJ2-7
v_call: TRBV7-2
cdr3_nt: TGTGCCAGCAGCCGCGACAGAAACGAGCAGTACTTC
cdr3_aa: CASSRDRNEQYF